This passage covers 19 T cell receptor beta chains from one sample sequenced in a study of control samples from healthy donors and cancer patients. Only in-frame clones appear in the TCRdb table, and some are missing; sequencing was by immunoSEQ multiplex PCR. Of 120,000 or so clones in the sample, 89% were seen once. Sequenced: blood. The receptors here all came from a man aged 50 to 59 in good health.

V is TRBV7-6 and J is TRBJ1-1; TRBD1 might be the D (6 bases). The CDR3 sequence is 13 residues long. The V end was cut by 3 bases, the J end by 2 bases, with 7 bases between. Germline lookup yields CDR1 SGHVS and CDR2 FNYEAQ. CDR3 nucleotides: TGTGCCAGCAGCTTGGACAGAAACACTGAAGCTTTCTTT. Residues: CASSLDRNTEAFF.

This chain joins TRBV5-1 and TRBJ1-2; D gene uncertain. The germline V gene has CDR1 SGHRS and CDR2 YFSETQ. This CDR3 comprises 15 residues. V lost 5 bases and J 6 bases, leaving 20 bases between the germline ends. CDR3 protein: CASSVGGQAQHGYTF. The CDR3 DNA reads TGCGCCAGCAGTGTAGGTGGCCAGGCCCAGCATGGCTACACCTTC. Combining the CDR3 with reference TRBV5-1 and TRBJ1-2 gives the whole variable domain KAGVTQTPRYLIKTRGQQVTLSCSPISGHRSVSWYQQTPGQGLQFLFEYFSETQRNKGNFPGRFSGRQFSNSRSEMNVSTLELGDSALYLCASSVGGQAQHGYTFGSGTRLTVV.

The CDR3 reads CASSSSAIMILAFF. The CDR3 DNA is TGTGCCAGCAGCTCCTCAGCGATCATGATACTAGCTTTCTTT. V and J are TRBV5-6 and TRBJ1-1, with D unresolved. The V gene's germline CDR1 is SGHDT and CDR2 YYEEEE. CDR3 length equals 14 residues. V was shortened by 3 bases and J by 10 bases, with 19 bases between the two germline ends. Drawing the rest from reference TRBV5-6 and TRBJ1-1, the complete variable domain is DAGVTQSPTHLIKTRGQQVTLRCSPKSGHDTVSWYQQALGQGPQFIFQYYEEEERQRGNFPDRFSGHQFPNYSSELNVNALLLGDSALYLCASSSSAIMILAFFGQGTRLTVV.

The CDR3 DNA reads TGTGCCAGCAGCTTCCAAAACAGAGGAAACACCGGGGAGCTGTTTTTT. Translated, it gives CASSFQNRGNTGELFF. The chain is built from TRBV7-9 and TRBJ2-2; the D is unclear. With 3 bases removed from V and 2 bases from J, the gap between germline ends came to 13 bases. CDR3 size: 16 residues. Germline assignment: CDR1 SEHNR and CDR2 FQNEAQ (reference sequence).

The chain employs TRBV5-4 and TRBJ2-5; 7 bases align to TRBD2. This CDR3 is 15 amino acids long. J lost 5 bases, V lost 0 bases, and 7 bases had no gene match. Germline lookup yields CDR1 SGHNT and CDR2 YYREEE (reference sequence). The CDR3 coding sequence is TGTGCCAGCAGCTTGGGGTTGACTAGCAAGGAGACCCAGTACTTC. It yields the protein CASSLGLTSKETQYF.

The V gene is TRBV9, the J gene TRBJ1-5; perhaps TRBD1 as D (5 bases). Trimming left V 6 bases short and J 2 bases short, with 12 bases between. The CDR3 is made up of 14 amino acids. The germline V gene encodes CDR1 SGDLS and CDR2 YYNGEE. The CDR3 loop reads CASNRGDGNQPQHF. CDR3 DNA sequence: TGTGCCAGCAACCGAGGGGACGGCAATCAGCCCCAGCATTTT. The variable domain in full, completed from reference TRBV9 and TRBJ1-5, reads DSGVTQTPKHLITATGQRVTLRCSPRSGDLSVYWYQQSLDQGLQFLIQYYNGEERAKGNILERFSAQQFPDLHSELNLSSLELGDSALYFCASNRGDGNQPQHFGDGTRLSIL.

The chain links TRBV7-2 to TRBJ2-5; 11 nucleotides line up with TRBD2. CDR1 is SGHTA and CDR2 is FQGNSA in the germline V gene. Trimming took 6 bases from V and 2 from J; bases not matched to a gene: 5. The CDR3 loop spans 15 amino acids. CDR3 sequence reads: CASSSSGGAQETQYF. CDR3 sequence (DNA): TGTGCCAGCAGTAGTAGCGGGGGGGCACAAGAGACCCAGTACTTC.

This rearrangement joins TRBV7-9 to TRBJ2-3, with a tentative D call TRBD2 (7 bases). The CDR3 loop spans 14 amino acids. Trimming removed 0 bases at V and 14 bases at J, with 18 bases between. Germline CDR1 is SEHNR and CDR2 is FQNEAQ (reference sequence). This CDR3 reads CASSLASFPGGGYF. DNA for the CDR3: TGTGCCAGCAGCTTAGCTTCCTTTCCGGGGGGCGGGTATTTT.

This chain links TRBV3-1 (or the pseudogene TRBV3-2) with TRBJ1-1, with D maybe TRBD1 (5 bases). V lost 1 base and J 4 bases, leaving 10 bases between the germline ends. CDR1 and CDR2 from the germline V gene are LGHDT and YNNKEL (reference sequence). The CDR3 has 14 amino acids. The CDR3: CASSQVTGGTEAFF. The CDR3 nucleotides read TGTGCCAGCAGCCAAGTTACGGGGGGCACTGAAGCTTTCTTT.

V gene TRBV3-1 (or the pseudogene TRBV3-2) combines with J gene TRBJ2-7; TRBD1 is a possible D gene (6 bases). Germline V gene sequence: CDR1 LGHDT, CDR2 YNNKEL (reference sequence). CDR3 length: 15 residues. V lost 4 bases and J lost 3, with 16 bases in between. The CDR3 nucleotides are TGTGCCAGCAGCCCACGGAGTCAGGGGTTCTACGAGCAGTACTTC. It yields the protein CASSPRSQGFYEQYF.

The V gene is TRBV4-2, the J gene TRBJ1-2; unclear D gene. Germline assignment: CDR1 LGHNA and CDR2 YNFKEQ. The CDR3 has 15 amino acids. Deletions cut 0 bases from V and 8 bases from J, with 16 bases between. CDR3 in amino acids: CASSQDSAGSGGYTF. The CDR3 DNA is TGTGCCAGCAGCCAAGATAGCGCGGGGAGTGGGGGCTACACCTTC.

CDR3: CASSIKGSYEQYF. For the CDR3, the DNA is TGTGCCAGTAGTATAAAGGGCTCCTACGAGCAGTACTTC. The chain carries TRBV19 and TRBJ2-7; no definite D call. Germline V CDR1 and CDR2: LNHDA, SQIVND (reference sequence). The CDR3 is made up of 13 amino acids. Trimming took off 2 bases at V and 0 bases at J, with 5 bases between the two ends.

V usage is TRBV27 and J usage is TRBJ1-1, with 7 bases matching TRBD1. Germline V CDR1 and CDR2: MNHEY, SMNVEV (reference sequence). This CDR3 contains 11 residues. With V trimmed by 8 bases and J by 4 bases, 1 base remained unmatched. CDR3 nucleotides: TGTGCCAGCTGGACAGGCACTGAAGCTTTCTTT. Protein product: CASWTGTEAFF.

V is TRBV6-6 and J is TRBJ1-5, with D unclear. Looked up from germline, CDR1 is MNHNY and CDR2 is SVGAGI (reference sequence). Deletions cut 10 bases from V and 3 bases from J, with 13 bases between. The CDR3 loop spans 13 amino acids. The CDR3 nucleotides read TGTGCCACCGTTGGAGTGGACAATCAGCCCCAGCATTTT. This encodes CATVGVDNQPQHF.

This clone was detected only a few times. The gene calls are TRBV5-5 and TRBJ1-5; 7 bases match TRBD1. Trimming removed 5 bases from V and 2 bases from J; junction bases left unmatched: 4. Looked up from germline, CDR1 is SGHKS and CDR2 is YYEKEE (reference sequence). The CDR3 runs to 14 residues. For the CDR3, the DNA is TGTGCCAGCAGTCCTGACAGGGGCAATCAGCCCCAGCATTTT. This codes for CASSPDRGNQPQHF.

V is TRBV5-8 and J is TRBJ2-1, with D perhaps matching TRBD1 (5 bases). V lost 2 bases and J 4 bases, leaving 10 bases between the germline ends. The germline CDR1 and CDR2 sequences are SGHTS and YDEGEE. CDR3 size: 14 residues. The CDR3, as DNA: TGTGCCAGCAGCTTTAGACAGTTATACAATGAGCAGTTCTTC. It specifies CASSFRQLYNEQFF.

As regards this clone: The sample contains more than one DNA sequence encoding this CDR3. The CDR3 region is CASSRANTEAFF. CDR3 nucleotide sequence: TGTGCCAGTTCCCGGGCGAACACTGAAGCTTTCTTT. V gene TRBV19 combines with J gene TRBJ1-1; D gene unclear. Deletions cut 8 bases from V and 1 base from J, with 8 bases between. Germline V lookup: CDR1 LNHDA, CDR2 SQIVND (reference sequence). The CDR3 consists of 12 residues.

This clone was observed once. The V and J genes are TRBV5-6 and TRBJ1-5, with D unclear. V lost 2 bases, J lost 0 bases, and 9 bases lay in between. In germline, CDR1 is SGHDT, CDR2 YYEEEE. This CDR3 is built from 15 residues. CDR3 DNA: TGTGCCAGCAGCTTCCGACCGATTAGCAATCAGCCCCAGCATTTT. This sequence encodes CASSFRPISNQPQHF. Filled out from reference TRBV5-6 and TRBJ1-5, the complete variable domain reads DAGVTQSPTHLIKTRGQQVTLRCSPKSGHDTVSWYQQALGQGPQFIFQYYEEEERQRGNFPDRFSGHQFPNYSSELNVNALLLGDSALYLCASSFRPISNQPQHFGDGTRLSIL.

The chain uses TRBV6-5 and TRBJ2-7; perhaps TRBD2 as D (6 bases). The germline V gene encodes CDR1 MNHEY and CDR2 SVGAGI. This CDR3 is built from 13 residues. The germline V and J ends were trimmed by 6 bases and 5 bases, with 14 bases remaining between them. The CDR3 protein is CASSLTGVHEQYF. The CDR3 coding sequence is TGTGCCAGCAGCCTCACGGGGGTCCACGAGCAGTACTTC.